This is a list of T cell receptor beta chains from one sample in a study of cytomegalovirus exposure and HLA in healthy donors. Assay: immunoSEQ multiplex PCR; the TCRdb copy retains only in-frame clones and omits some. Its table records about 210,000 clones. The sequencing input was PBMCs. These receptors all stem from a woman aged 30 to 39 in good health and CMV-seropositive. CDR3s leave out the opening cysteine and the closing phenylalanine or tryptophan.

>TRBJ1-6|TRBV6-5|12
ASSLGWTRAPLH
>TRBJ2-1|TRBV28|12
AREGDSQDNEQF
>TRBJ2-2|TRBV5-1|12
ASSLGEGGGELF
>TRBJ1-1|TRBV27|11
ATGGPMNTEAF
>TRBJ1-6|TRBV2|13
ASRGGVGVNSPLH
>TRBJ2-7|TRBV29-1|11
SVGQGAGYEQY
>TRBJ2-5|TRBV10-2|11
ASSEPLRETQY
>TRBJ1-2|TRBV10-3|13
AISESTDSPRGYT
>TRBJ2-7|TRBV25-1|13
ASSSLGTGYSEQY
>TRBJ1-2|TRBV12-2|11
ASRVAQVLGYT
>TRBJ2-3|TRBV19|13
ASSGTRITTDTQY
>TRBJ1-4|TRBV7-8|11
ASSPQPGEKLF
>TRBJ2-3|TRBV28|14
ASSERLAGSTDTQY
>TRBJ1-1|TRBV5-1|16
ASSLVQAQTDQNTEAF
>TRBJ2-7|TRBV7-9|11
ASSPSRIYEQY
>TRBJ2-1|TRBV2|11
ASGTSGYNEQF
>TRBJ2-3|TRBV7-9|15
ASSSGGASGLTDTQY
>TRBJ2-7|TRBV29-1|11
SVATGSSYEQY
>TRBJ1-3|TRBV5-1|12
ASSVTGGRDTIY
>TRBJ1-1|TRBV5-1|15
ASSPPGTGVHGPEAF
>TRBJ1-5|TRBV12-5|12
ASGLGGAIQPQH
>TRBJ2-7|TRBV7-2|12
ASSLYPDYYEQY